This TCR beta chain was found in a study of regulatory T cells in long-lasting Graves disease. Study findings and constraints: New patients shared approximately 1,000 public clonotypes, and persistent patients shared more, with a few thousand. Persistent disease favored TRBV28, TRBJ1-2 and TRBJ2-5.

Libraries of TCR beta came from iRepertoire HTBI primers plus Arm-PCR of CDR3 regions. Per the original data handling: Analysis of the samples identified 50 to 75 TRBV and 14 TRBJ segments. TCRdb analysed the multiplex PCR reads with MiXCR anew, one entry per CDR3 protein. These V and J calls originate from TCRdb's pipeline instead of the authors' own analysis. The sample holds fewer than 500,000 distinct CDR3 sequences, 15% to 20% seen once. The CDR3 consists of 14 residues. The germline gives CDR1 DFQATT, CDR2 SNEGSKA (reference sequence). V lost 2 bases and J lost 1, with 11 bases in between. A few counts support this clonotype. Antigen specificity is unknown. Indicated time point: newly diagnosed GD, antithyroid drugs for less than 3 months. Generation of the TCR library employed RNA extracted from PBMCs. The same sample was also studied in work on T cells in Graves' hyperthyroidism and ophthalmopathy. That work adds: The study used the HTBI primer set for a first-round RT-PCR of the TCR CDR3.

The chain combines TRBV20-1 with TRBJ1-1; no reliable D call. The clonotype was recovered from a man aged 35-49 years with Graves disease. This specimen was peripheral blood mononuclear cells (PBMCs), taken at new diagnosis, from a patient treated with antithyroid drugs. CDR3 in DNA: TGCAGTGCTAGAAGAAGGGAAAGGAACACTGAAGCTTTCTTT. It translates to CSARRRERNTEAFF.